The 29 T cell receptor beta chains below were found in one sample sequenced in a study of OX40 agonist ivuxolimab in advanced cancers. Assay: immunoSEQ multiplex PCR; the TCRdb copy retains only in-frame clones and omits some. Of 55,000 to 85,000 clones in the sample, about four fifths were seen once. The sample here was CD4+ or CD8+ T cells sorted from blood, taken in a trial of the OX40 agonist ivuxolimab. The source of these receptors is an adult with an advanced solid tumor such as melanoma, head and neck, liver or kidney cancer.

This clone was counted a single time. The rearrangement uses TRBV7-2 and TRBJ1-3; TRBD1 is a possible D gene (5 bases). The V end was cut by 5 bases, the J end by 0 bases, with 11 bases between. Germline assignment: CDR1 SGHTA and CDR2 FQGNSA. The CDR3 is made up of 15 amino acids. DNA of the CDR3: TGTGCCAGCAGCCAGGGACCGTACTCTGGAAACACCATATATTTT. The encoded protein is CASSQGPYSGNTIYF.

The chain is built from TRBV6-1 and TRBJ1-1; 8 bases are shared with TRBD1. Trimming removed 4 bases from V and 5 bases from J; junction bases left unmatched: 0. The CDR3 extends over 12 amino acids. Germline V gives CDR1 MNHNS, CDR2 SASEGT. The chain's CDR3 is CASSGTGTEAFF. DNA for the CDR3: TGTGCCAGCAGTGGGACAGGGACTGAAGCTTTCTTT.

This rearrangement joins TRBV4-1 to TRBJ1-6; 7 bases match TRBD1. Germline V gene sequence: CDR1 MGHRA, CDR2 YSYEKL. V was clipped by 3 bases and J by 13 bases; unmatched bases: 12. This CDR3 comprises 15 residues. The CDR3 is CASSQDWDSPTPLHF. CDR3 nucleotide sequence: TGCGCCAGCAGCCAGGACTGGGACAGCCCGACGCCCCTCCACTTT.

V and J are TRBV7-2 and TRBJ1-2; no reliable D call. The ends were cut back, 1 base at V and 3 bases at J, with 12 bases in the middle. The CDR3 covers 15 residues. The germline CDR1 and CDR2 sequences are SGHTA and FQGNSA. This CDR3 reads CASSLGATRDYGYTF. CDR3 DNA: TGTGCCAGCAGCTTAGGCGCGACACGGGACTATGGCTACACCTTC. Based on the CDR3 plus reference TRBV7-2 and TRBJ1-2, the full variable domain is GAGVSQSPSNKVTEKGKDVELRCDPISGHTALYWYRQSLGQGLEFLIYFQGNSAPDKSGLPSDRFSAERTGGSVSTLTIQRTQQEDSAVYLCASSLGATRDYGYTFGSGTRLTVV.

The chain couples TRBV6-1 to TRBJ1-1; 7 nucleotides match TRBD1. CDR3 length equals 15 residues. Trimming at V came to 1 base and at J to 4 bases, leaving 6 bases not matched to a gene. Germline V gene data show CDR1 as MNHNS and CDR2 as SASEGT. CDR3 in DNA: TGTGCCAGCAGTGAAGGTAGCCAGGGGGTCACTGAAGCTTTCTTT. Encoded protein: CASSEGSQGVTEAFF.

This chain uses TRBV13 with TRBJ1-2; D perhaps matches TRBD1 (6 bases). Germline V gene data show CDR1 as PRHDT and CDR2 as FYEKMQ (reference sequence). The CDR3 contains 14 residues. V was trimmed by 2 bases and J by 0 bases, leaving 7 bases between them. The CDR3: CASSLNRANYGYTF. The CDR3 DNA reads TGTGCCAGCAGCTTAAACAGGGCTAACTATGGCTACACCTTC.

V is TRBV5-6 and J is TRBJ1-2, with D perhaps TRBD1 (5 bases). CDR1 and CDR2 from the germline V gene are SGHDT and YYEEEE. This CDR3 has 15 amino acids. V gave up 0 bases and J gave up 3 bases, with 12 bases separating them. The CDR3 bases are TGTGCCAGCAGCTTGGAGGGGAGTGTGTACTATGGCTACACCTTC. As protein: CASSLEGSVYYGYTF. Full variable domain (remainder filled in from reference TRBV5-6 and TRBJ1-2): DAGVTQSPTHLIKTRGQQVTLRCSPKSGHDTVSWYQQALGQGPQFIFQYYEEEERQRGNFPDRFSGHQFPNYSSELNVNALLLGDSALYLCASSLEGSVYYGYTFGSGTRLTVV.

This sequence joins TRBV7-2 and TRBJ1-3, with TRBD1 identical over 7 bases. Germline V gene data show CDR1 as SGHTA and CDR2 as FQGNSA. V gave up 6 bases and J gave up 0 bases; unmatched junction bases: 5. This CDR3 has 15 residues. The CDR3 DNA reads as TGTGCCAGCAGGTCAGGGGGAAACTCTGGAAACACCATATATTTT. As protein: CASRSGGNSGNTIYF.

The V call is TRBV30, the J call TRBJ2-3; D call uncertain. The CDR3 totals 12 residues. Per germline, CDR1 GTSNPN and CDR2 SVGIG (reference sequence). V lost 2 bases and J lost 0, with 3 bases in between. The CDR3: CAWSRSTDTQYF. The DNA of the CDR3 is TGTGCCTGGAGTCGTAGCACAGATACGCAGTATTTT.

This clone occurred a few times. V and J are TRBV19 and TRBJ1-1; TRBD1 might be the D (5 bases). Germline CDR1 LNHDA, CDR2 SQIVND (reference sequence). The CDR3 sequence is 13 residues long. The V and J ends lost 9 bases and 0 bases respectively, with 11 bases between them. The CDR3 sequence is CASARVVNTEAFF. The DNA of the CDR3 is TGTGCCAGCGCCAGGGTGGTGAACACTGAAGCTTTCTTT.

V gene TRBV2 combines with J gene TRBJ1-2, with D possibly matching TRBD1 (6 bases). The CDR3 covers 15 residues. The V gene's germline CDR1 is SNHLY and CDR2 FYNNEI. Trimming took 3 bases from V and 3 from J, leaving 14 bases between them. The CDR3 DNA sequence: TGTGCCAGCAGTGAGGTGGCAGGGGCTTACTATGGCTACACCTTC. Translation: CASSEVAGAYYGYTF.

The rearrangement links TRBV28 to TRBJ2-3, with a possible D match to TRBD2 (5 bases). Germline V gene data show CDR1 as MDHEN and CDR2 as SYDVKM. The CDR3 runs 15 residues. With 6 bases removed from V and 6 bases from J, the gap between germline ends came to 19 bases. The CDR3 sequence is CASSLPGLGVDTQYF. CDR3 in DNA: TGTGCCAGCAGCCTCCCCGGGCTCGGGGTGGATACGCAGTATTTT.

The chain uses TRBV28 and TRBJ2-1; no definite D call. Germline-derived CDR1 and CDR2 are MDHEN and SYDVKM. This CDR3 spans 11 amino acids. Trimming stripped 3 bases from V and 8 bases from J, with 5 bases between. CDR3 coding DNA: TGTGCCAGCAGTTTGGTGGATGAGCAGTTCTTC. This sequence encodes CASSLVDEQFF.

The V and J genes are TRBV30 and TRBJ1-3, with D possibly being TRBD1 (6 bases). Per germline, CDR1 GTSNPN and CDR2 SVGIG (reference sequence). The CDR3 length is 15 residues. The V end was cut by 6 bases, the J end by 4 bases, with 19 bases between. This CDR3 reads CACRNLRGEGNTIYF. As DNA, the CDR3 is TGTGCCTGCAGAAACCTCAGGGGCGAAGGAAACACCATATATTTT.

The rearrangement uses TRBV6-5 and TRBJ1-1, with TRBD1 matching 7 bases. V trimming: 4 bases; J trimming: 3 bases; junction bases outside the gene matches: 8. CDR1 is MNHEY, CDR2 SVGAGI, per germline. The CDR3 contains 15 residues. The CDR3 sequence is CASSLDRRRHTEAFF. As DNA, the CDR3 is TGTGCCAGCAGTTTGGACAGGCGGAGACACACTGAAGCTTTCTTT.

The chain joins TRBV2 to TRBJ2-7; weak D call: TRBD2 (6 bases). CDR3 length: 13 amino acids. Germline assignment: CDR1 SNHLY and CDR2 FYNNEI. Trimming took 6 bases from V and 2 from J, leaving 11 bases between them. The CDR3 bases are TGTGCCAGCAGGGGACTTAGGACCTACGAGCAGTACTTC. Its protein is CASRGLRTYEQYF.

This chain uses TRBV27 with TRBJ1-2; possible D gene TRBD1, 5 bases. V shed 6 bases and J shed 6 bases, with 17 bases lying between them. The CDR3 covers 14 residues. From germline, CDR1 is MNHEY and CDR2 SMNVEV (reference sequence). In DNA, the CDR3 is TGTGCCAGCAGATATCGGCGGGGCGGACATGGCTACACCTTC. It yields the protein CASRYRRGGHGYTF.

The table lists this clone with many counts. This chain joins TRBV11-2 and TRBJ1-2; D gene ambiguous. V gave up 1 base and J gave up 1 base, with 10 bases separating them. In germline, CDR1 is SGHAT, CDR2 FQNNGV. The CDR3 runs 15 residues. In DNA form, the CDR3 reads TGTGCCAGCAGCTTAGCGCCAAGCGTTAACTATGGCTACACCTTC. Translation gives CASSLAPSVNYGYTF.

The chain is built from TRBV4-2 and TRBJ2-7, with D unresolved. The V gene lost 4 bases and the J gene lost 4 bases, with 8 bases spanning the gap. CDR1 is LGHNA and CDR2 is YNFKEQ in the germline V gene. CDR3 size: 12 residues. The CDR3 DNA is TGTGCCAGCAGCCTTACCGAGTACGAGCAGTACTTC. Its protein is CASSLTEYEQYF.

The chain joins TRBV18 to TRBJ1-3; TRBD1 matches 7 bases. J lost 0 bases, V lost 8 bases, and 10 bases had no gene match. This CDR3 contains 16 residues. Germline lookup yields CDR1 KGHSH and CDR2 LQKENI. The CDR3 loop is CASAQGPLSSGNTIYF. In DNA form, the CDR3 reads TGTGCCAGCGCACAGGGGCCACTATCCTCTGGAAACACCATATATTTT.

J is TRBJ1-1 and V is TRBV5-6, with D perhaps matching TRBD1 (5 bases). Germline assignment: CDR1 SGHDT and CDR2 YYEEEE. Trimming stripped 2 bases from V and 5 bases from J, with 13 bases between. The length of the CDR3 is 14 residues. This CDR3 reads CASSFPGSWTEAFF. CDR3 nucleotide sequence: TGTGCCAGCAGCTTCCCAGGGAGTTGGACTGAAGCTTTCTTT. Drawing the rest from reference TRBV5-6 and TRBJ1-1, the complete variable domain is DAGVTQSPTHLIKTRGQQVTLRCSPKSGHDTVSWYQQALGQGPQFIFQYYEEEERQRGNFPDRFSGHQFPNYSSELNVNALLLGDSALYLCASSFPGSWTEAFFGQGTRLTVV.

The DNA of the CDR3 is TGTGCCACCAGCAGAGGTCAGGATGAAAAACTGTTTTTT. It yields the protein CATSRGQDEKLFF. The gene calls are TRBV15 and TRBJ1-4; no clear D gene. The V gene's germline CDR1 is LNHNV and CDR2 YYDKDF (reference sequence). V lost 1 base to trimming and J lost 6 bases, with 6 bases between them. The CDR3 is made up of 13 amino acids.

CDR3 DNA sequence: TGTGCCAGCAGCACGACTTCCTACGAGCAGTACTTC. It codes for CASSTTSYEQYF. The chain carries TRBV5-6 and TRBJ2-5, with no clear D. The DNA end favors TRBJ2-7, so the J call may be wrong. This CDR3 comprises 12 residues. CDR1 is SGHDT and CDR2 is YYEEEE in the germline V gene.

The CDR3 nucleotides are TGTGCCAGCAGTGAAATGAGGGTTCCAACTAATGAAAAACTGTTTTTT. It specifies CASSEMRVPTNEKLFF. J is TRBJ1-4 and V is TRBV6-1, with D hard to call. The germline V gene has CDR1 MNHNS and CDR2 SASEGT. This CDR3 has 16 amino acids. Trimming cost V 2 bases and J 0 bases, with 10 bases left between them.

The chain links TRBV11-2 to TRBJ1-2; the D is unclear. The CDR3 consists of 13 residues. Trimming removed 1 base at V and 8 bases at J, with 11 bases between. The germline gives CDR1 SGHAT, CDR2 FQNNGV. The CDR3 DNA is TGTGCCAGCAGCTTAGTAGGGCAGATGGGCTACACCTTC. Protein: CASSLVGQMGYTF.

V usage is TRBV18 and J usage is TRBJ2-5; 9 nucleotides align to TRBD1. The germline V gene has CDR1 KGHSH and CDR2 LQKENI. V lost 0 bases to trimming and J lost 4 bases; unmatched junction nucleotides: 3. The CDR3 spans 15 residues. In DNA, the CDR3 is TGTGCCAGCTCACCACCGAACAGGGGGCGAGAGACCCAGTACTTC. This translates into CASSPPNRGRETQYF. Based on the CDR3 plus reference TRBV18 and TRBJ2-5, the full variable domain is NAGVMQNPRHLVRRRGQEARLRCSPMKGHSHVYWYRQLPEEGLKFMVYLQKENIIDESGMPKERFSAEFPKEGPSILRIQQVVRGDSAAYFCASSPPNRGRETQYFGPGTRLLVL.

CDR3 residues: CASSLKQGNEQYF. CDR3 in DNA: TGTGCCAGCAGCTTAAAGCAGGGGAACGAGCAGTACTTC. The chain couples TRBV7-2 to TRBJ2-7, with a tentative D call TRBD1 (6 bases). Germline CDR1 is SGHTA and CDR2 is FQGNSA. This CDR3 is built from 13 residues. Trimming stripped 2 bases from V and 5 bases from J, with 10 bases between. Full variable domain (rest looked up from reference TRBV7-2 and TRBJ2-7): GAGVSQSPSNKVTEKGKDVELRCDPISGHTALYWYRQSLGQGLEFLIYFQGNSAPDKSGLPSDRFSAERTGGSVSTLTIQRTQQEDSAVYLCASSLKQGNEQYFGPGTRLTVT.

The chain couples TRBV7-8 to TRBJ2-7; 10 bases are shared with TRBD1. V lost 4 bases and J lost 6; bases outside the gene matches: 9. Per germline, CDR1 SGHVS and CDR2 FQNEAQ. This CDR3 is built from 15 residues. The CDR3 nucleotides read TGTGCCAGCAGCTGGGCACCGGGACAGGGGTCCGAGCAGTACTTC. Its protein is CASSWAPGQGSEQYF. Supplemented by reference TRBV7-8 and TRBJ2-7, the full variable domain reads GAGVSQSPRYKVAKRGQDVALRCDPISGHVSLFWYQQALGQGPEFLTYFQNEAQLDKSGLPSDRFFAERPEGSVSTLKIQRTQQEDSAVYLCASSWAPGQGSEQYFGPGTRLTVT.

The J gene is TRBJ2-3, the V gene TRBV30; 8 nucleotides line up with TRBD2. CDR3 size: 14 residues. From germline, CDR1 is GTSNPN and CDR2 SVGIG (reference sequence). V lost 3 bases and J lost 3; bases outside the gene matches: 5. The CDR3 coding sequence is TGTGCCTGGAGGCCCAGCGGGGGAACAGATACGCAGTATTTT. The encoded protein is CAWRPSGGTDTQYF.